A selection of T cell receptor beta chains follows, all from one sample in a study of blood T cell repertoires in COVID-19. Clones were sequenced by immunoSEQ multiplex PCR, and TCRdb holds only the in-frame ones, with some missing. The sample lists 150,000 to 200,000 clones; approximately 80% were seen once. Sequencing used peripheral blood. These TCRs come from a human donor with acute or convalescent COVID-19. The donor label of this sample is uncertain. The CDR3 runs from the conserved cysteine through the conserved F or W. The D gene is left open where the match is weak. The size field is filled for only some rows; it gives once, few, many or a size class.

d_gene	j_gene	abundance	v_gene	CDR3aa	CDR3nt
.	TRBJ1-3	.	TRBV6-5	CASSYGGVNSGNTIYF	TGTGCCAGCAGTTACGGCGGCGTAAACTCTGGAAACACCATATATTTT
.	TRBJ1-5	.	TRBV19	CASSIEQLFNQPQHF	TGTGCCAGTAGTATAGAACAGCTTTTCAATCAGCCCCAGCATTTT
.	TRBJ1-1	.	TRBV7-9	CASSLQGGNTEAFF	TGTGCCAGCAGCCTACAGGGCGGGAACACTGAAGCTTTCTTT
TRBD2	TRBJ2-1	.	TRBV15	CATSRDIAGEPIQFF	TGTGCCACCAGCAGAGACATAGCGGGAGAGCCCATCCAGTTCTTC
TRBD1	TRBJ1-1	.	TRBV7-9	CASSTPTGATEAFF	TGTGCCAGCAGCACCCCTACAGGGGCCACTGAAGCTTTCTTT
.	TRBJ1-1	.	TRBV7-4	CASSINPDSDTEAFF	TGTGCCAGCAGCATCAATCCGGACAGCGACACTGAAGCTTTCTTT
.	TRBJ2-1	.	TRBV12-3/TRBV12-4	CASKGQTYNEQFF	TGTGCCAGCAAAGGACAGACCTACAATGAGCAGTTCTTC
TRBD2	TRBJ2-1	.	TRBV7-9	CASSPRLAGGPSYNEQFF	TGTGCCAGCAGCCCTCGACTAGCGGGAGGGCCCTCCTACAATGAGCAGTTCTTC
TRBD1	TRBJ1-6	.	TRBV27	CASRDRDSISPLHF	TGTGCCAGCAGGGACCGGGACAGCATATCACCCCTCCACTTT
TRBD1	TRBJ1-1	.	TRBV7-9	CASSSTGGVTEAFF	TGTGCCAGCAGCTCCACAGGGGGTGTGACTGAAGCTTTCTTT
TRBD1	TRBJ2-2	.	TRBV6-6	CASSYSWTGGTGELFF	TGTGCCAGCAGTTACTCGTGGACAGGGGGCACCGGGGAGCTGTTTTTT
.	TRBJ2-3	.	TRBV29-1	CSVDVLRGDTQYF	TGCAGCGTTGACGTGTTAAGAGGGGATACGCAGTATTTT
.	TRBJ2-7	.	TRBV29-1	CSVSNALQVQYF	TGCAGCGTCTCCAACGCCCTCCAGGTGCAGTACTTC
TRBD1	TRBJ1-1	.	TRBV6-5	CASSSPGGWTEAFF	TGTGCCAGCAGTTCCCCAGGGGGCTGGACTGAAGCTTTCTTT
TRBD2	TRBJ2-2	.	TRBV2	CASVGAWGSGRTNTGELFF	TGTGCCAGCGTCGGGGCATGGGGGAGCGGGAGGACGAACACCGGGGAGCTGTTTTTT
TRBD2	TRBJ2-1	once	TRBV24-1	CATSDSTSGGGDEQFF	TGTGCCACCAGTGATTCCACTAGCGGGGGTGGGGATGAGCAGTTCTTC
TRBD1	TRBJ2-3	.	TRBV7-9	CASSLYSPGQVTQYF	TGTGCCAGCAGCTTATACTCTCCGGGACAGGTTACGCAGTATTTT
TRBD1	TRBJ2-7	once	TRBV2	CASSEQGASYEQYF	TGTGCCAGCAGTGAACAGGGGGCTTCCTACGAGCAGTACTTC
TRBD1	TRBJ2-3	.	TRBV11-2	CASRGQGSTDTQYF	TGTGCCAGCAGAGGACAGGGAAGCACAGATACGCAGTATTTT
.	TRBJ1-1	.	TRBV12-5	CASGLAAGENTEAFF	TGTGCTAGTGGTTTGGCCGCCGGGGAGAACACTGAAGCTTTCTTT
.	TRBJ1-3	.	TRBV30	CAWSSRGNTIYF	TGTGCCTGGAGTTCCCGGGGAAACACCATATATTTT
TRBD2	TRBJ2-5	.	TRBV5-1	CASSQGLAVLQETQYF	TGCGCCAGCAGCCAAGGACTAGCGGTTCTCCAAGAGACCCAGTACTTC
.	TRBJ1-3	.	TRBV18	CASSPDQGGGNTIYF	TGTGCCAGCTCACCGGACCAGGGAGGCGGAAACACCATATATTTT
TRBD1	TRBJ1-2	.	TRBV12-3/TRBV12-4	CASQRDRGYGYTF	TGTGCCAGCCAAAGGGACAGGGGGTACGGCTACACCTTC
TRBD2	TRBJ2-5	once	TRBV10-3	CAIRDSSSGQETQYF	TGTGCCATCAGGGACTCATCTAGCGGCCAAGAGACCCAGTACTTC
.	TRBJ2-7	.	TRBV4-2	CASSQDRVLREQYF	TGTGCCAGCAGCCAAGATCGGGTCCTACGGGAGCAGTACTTC
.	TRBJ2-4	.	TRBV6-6	CASGPKNIQYF	TGTGCCAGCGGCCCCAAAAACATTCAGTACTTC
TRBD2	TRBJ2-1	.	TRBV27	CASSGGRGRMHEQFF	TGTGCCAGCAGTGGCGGGAGAGGGAGGATGCATGAGCAGTTCTTC
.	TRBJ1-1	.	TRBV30	CAWSVPWTSNTEAFF	TGTGCCTGGAGTGTACCATGGACATCGAACACTGAAGCTTTCTTT
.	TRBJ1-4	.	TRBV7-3	CASSPGDYSGEKLFF	TGTGCCAGCAGCCCCGGGGACTATTCAGGTGAAAAACTGTTTTTT
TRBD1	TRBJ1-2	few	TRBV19	CASSEGQGYYGYTF	TGTGCCAGTAGTGAGGGACAGGGCTACTATGGCTACACCTTC
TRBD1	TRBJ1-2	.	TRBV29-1	CSVGDRDRGRYTF	TGCAGCGTTGGTGACAGGGACAGGGGTCGCTACACCTTC
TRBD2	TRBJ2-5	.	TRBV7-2	CASSLAGRAEETQYF	TGTGCCAGCAGCTTAGCCGGGAGGGCCGAGGAGACCCAGTACTTC
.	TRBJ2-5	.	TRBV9	CASSVAPAGPGETQYF	TGTGCCAGCAGCGTAGCTCCGGCGGGGCCTGGGGAGACCCAGTACTTC
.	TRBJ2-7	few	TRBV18	CASSPDRVGRRYF	TGTGCCAGCTCACCTGACCGGGTTGGCCGGCGGTACTTC
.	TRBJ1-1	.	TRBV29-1	CSVAPQINTEAFF	TGCAGCGTTGCCCCCCAGATCAACACTGAAGCTTTCTTT
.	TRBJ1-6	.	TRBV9	CASSDRQGNSPLHF	TGTGCCAGCAGCGACCGTCAGGGTAATTCACCCCTCCACTTT
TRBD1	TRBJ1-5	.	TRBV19	CASRVQGASGNQPQHF	TGTGCCAGTAGGGTACAGGGGGCTAGCGGCAATCAGCCCCAGCATTTT
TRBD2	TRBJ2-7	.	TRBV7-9	CASSLLGAGGYEQYF	TGTGCCAGCAGCTTGTTGGGAGCGGGAGGGTACGAGCAGTACTTC
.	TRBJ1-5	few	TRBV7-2	CASSLDGGMSNQPQHF	TGTGCCAGCAGCTTAGATGGAGGGATGAGCAATCAGCCCCAGCATTTT
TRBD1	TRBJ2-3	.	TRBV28	CASSFGQGAREDTQYF	TGTGCCAGCAGTTTTGGCCAGGGGGCGCGAGAAGATACGCAGTATTTT
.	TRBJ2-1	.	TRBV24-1	CATSELDSNEQFF	TGTGCCACCAGTGAACTTGACAGCAATGAGCAGTTCTTC
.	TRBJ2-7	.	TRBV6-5	CASTRDSYEQYF	TGTGCCAGCACGCGGGACAGCTACGAGCAGTACTTC
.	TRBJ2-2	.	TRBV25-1	CASSEPPGTGELFF	TGTGCCAGCAGTGAACCGCCGGGAACCGGGGAGCTGTTTTTT
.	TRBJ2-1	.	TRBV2	CASRYRVDNEQFF	TGTGCCAGCAGATACAGGGTCGACAATGAGCAGTTCTTC
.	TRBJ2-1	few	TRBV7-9	CASGRLAASNEQFF	TGTGCCAGCGGAAGATTAGCTGCTTCCAATGAGCAGTTCTTC
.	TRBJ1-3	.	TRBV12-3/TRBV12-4	CASSLGLTNTIYF	TGTGCCAGCAGTTTGGGGCTTACAAACACCATATATTTT
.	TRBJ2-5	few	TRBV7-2	CASSLQERTWTQYF	TGTGCCAGCAGCTTACAGGAGCGGACTTGGACCCAGTACTTC
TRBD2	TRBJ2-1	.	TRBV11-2	CASSRSSGSSYNEQFF	TGTGCCAGCAGCCGTTCTAGCGGGAGCTCCTACAATGAGCAGTTCTTC
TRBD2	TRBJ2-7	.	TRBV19	CASESLWGGRGEQYF	TGTGCCAGTGAAAGTTTATGGGGGGGTAGAGGCGAGCAGTACTTC
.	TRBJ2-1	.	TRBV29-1	CSVLNMVEQFF	TGCAGCGTTCTTAACATGGTTGAGCAGTTCTTC
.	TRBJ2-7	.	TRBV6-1	CASSEGLQFYEQYF	TGTGCCAGCAGTGAAGGTTTGCAGTTCTACGAGCAGTACTTC
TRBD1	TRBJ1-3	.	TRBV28	CASSTGGTLGNTIYF	TGTGCCAGCAGTACAGGGGGCACACTTGGAAACACCATATATTTT
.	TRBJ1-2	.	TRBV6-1	CASSEAGRGTNYGYTF	TGTGCCAGCAGTGAAGCGGGAAGGGGAACCAACTATGGCTACACCTTC
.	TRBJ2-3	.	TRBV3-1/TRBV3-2	CASSQGGRGDTQYF	TGTGCCAGCAGCCAAGGGGGGCGCGGAGATACGCAGTATTTT
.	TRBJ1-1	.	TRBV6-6	CASSTVPSTEAFF	TGTGCCAGCAGTACGGTTCCAAGCACTGAAGCTTTCTTT
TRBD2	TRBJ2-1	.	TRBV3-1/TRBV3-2	CASSQGLTSGQLEGQFF	TGTGCCAGCAGCCAGGGTTTGACTAGCGGTCAGTTGGAGGGGCAGTTCTTC
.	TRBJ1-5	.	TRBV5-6	CASSRRASNQPQHF	TGTGCCAGCAGCCGGAGGGCTAGCAATCAGCCCCAGCATTTT